This T cell receptor (beta chain) comes out of a study of regulatory T cells in long-lasting Graves disease (dated by TCRdb to 2020 to 2022). In terms of the full investigation: Persistent Graves' disease was defined as antithyroid drug treatment for over 5 years with persistently positive TSH receptor autoantibodies. Peripheral blood TCR sequencing and RNA sequencing compared persistent Graves' disease patients with newly diagnosed Graves' disease patients. The study was registered as a clinical trial and conducted in China. A total of around 35 samples underwent TCR sequencing: about 13 from persistent and roughly 20 from newly diagnosed Graves' disease patients. On average, persistent Graves' disease patients in the clinical cohort had been on antithyroid drugs for roughly 11 years. The full study reports these points: TRBV28, TRBJ1-2 and TRBJ2-5 were preferentially used in persistent disease, while TRBV20-1 and TRBJ2-1 were favored in newly diagnosed disease. More public clonotypes were shared among persistent patients (under 3,000) than among newly diagnosed patients (roughly 1,000). Only peripheral blood was studied, because thyroid tissue, the primary lesion, was inaccessible. Compared with newly diagnosed patients, persistent Graves' disease patients had lower TCR Shannon entropy and fewer highly expanded clones, which suggests clonal expansion. Sequencing and analysis were restricted to the TCR beta chain. The small sample size was acknowledged by the authors as a limitation that may reduce accuracy.

Read against the paper, the sample's time point label means: persistent/refractory GD, antithyroid drugs over 5 years with positive TRAb. RNA was extracted from PBMCs in TRIzol for both TCR sequencing and RNA sequencing. The diagnosis of Graves' disease was made according to American Thyroid Association guidelines. Patients for the study were recruited at an endocrinology department in Xi'an, China. Each patient gave 7.5 to 10 milliliters of peripheral blood, collected in an EDTA anticoagulant tube. PBMCs were isolated by Ficoll Paque Plus density gradient separation without further T cell sorting. An Agilent 2100 Bioanalyzer and agarose gel were used to check RNA quality, and a NanoDrop 2000 was used to measure RNA concentration. This clonotype was seen a few times. Its recognized antigen is unknown. No much larger clone is present one base from it, and per-base qualities are unavailable. Counted from cysteine to phenylalanine, this CDR3 has 13 amino acids. The DNA shown is the 39-base CDR3, in frame from base 1. V loses 1 base of germline sequence and J loses 7 bases, and the interval between the two ends is 11 bases. Sequences SGHRS (CDR1) and YFSETQ (CDR2) are obtained from the germline V gene.

The method was multiplex PCR. Instrument used: Illumina HiSeq 4000. CDR3 regions were amplified by Arm-PCR with iRepertoire HTBI primers to construct TCR beta libraries. Gel purification was performed on PCR products prior to sequencing. The authors processed their data as follows. Gene usage analysis of CDR3 amino acid clonotypes relied on the 55 to 80 TRBV and more than twelve TRBJ segments identified across samples. Filtered high-quality paired reads were merged into contigs using COPE and FqMerger. BLAST was used to align contigs to IMGT TRBV, TRBD and TRBJ reference genes, with CDR3 defined following IMGT. Highly expanded clones were defined as clonotypes with a frequency above 0.1%. Shannon entropy was used to measure repertoire diversity, and the Gini coefficient was used to measure V-J evenness. A clonotype was considered public if more than one individual shared it. Clones were called with MiXCR by TCRdb after fastp trimmed the public reads at Q25, and only in-frame beta chains were retained. Merged by CDR3 protein, the rows form single entries marked with the most common genes and DNA. The V and J calls, along with clone size, are taken from TCRdb and not from the paper's own processing. For this sample the table gives fewer than 400,000 distinct CDR3 sequences, of which around 20% were detected only once. The ten most abundant clones make up roughly 29% of the sample.

This chain joins TRBV5-1 to TRBJ1-1; the D gene identity is not certain. The TCR comes from a female donor with Graves disease. Material: peripheral blood mononuclear cells (PBMCs), obtained when the disease was refractory, from a patient treated with antithyroid drugs. The CDR3 loop reads CASSLSDGIEAFF. In nucleotides, the sequence is TGCGCCAGCAGCTTGAGCGATGGGATTGAAGCTTTCTTT.